The 27 T cell receptor beta chains reported below all come from one sample, sequenced in a study of blood T cell repertoires in COVID-19. Profiled with immunoSEQ multiplex PCR; TCRdb holds only in-frame clones, not every one. The sample gives 350,000 to 450,000 clones, 89% of which show up once; 1.7% is in the top ten. The sequencing sample was made of PBMCs or T cells enriched from blood (not recorded which). These receptors all stem from a woman in her thirties who had recovered from COVID-19.

This chain links TRBV30 with TRBJ1-6; 9 bases align to TRBD1. Germline V gene sequence: CDR1 GTSNPN, CDR2 SVGIG (reference sequence). With V trimmed by 2 bases and J by 8 bases, 7 bases remained unmatched. This CDR3 comprises 15 residues. The CDR3: CAWSPRQGDDSPLHF. CDR3 in DNA: TGTGCCTGGAGTCCCAGACAGGGGGATGATTCACCCCTCCACTTT. The full variable domain, with the rest looked up from reference TRBV30 and TRBJ1-6, is SQTIHQWPATLVQPVGSPLSLECTVEGTSNPNLYWYRQAAGRGLQLLFYSVGIGQISSEVPQNLSASRPQDRQFILSSKKLLLSDSGFYLCAWSPRQGDDSPLHFGNGTRLTVT.

The rearrangement uses TRBV7-8 and TRBJ1-6; TRBD1 matches at 7 bases. Trimming at V came to 1 base and at J to 7 bases, leaving 4 bases not matched to a gene. The V gene's germline CDR1 is SGHVS and CDR2 FQNEAQ. The CDR3 contains 15 residues. The DNA for the CDR3 is TGTGCCAGCAGCTTAGAGGACAGGACCAATTCACCCCTCCACTTT. It codes for CASSLEDRTNSPLHF.

The V call is TRBV7-8, the J call TRBJ2-7; TRBD2 matches at 13 bases. Germline CDR1 and CDR2: SGHVS and FQNEAQ. Trimming took 6 bases from V and 4 from J; bases not matched to a gene: 3. This CDR3 comprises 14 residues. The CDR3, as DNA: TGTGCCAGCAGTTGGACTAGCGGGAGTTACGAGCAGTACTTC. Translation: CASSWTSGSYEQYF.

This rearrangement joins TRBV7-3 to TRBJ1-1, with D perhaps matching TRBD1 (6 bases). The V and J ends lost 5 bases and 5 bases respectively, with 12 bases between them. The CDR3 runs to 13 residues. The germline gives CDR1 SGHTA, CDR2 FQGTGA. Here the CDR3 DNA reads TGTGCCAGCAGCCTACAGGGTTCGACTGAAGCTTTCTTT. It translates to CASSLQGSTEAFF.

The V call is TRBV5-1, the J call TRBJ2-1, with D possibly matching TRBD2 (5 bases). This CDR3 has 16 amino acids. Trimming shortened V by 0 bases and J by 0 bases, and 10 bases separated the two germline ends. Germline CDR1 and CDR2: SGHRS and YFSETQ. CDR3 sequence reads: CASSLGAGGSYNEQFF. The CDR3 DNA reads TGCGCCAGCAGCTTGGGCGCAGGAGGCTCCTACAATGAGCAGTTCTTC.

The chain employs TRBV18 and TRBJ2-5; 8 nucleotides align to TRBD2. Germline loops: CDR1 KGHSH, CDR2 LQKENI. CDR3 size: 15 residues. V was clipped by 3 bases and J by 4 bases; unmatched bases: 7. The CDR3 sequence: CASSPQGLAGETQYF. The CDR3 DNA sequence: TGTGCCAGCTCACCCCAGGGGCTAGCGGGAGAGACCCAGTACTTC. The entire variable domain, with the rest obtained from reference TRBV18 and TRBJ2-5, is as follows: NAGVMQNPRHLVRRRGQEARLRCSPMKGHSHVYWYRQLPEEGLKFMVYLQKENIIDESGMPKERFSAEFPKEGPSILRIQQVVRGDSAAYFCASSPQGLAGETQYFGPGTRLLVL.

This clone has only one observation. This chain links TRBV12-3 or TRBV12-4 with TRBJ1-2; D call uncertain. There are 12 residues in the CDR3. With 5 bases removed from V and 3 bases from J, the gap between germline ends came to 7 bases. In DNA, the CDR3 is TGTGCCAGCAGTCTACAGCACTATGGCTACACCTTC. Protein product: CASSLQHYGYTF.

This chain joins TRBV27 and TRBJ1-6, with 7 bases aligning to TRBD1. Germline values: CDR1 MNHEY, CDR2 SMNVEV (reference sequence). With V trimmed by 6 bases and J by 7 bases, 6 bases remained unmatched. The CDR3 is made up of 14 amino acids. In nucleotides, the CDR3 is TGTGCCAGCAGATGGGACAGACAAAATTCACCCCTCCACTTT. Amino acid sequence: CASRWDRQNSPLHF.

V and J are TRBV2 and TRBJ1-4; 12 bases map to TRBD1. V was clipped by 6 bases and J by 6 bases; unmatched bases: 8. Germline CDR1 is SNHLY and CDR2 is FYNNEI. The CDR3 is 16 residues long. The CDR3 reads CASRMGTGGGDEKLFF. Here the CDR3 DNA reads TGTGCCAGCAGAATGGGGACAGGGGGCGGGGATGAAAAACTGTTTTTT.

V and J are TRBV9 and TRBJ2-5, with a possible D match to TRBD2 (6 bases). Germline V gene data show CDR1 as SGDLS and CDR2 as YYNGEE. This CDR3 region has 14 residues. Trimming took 1 base from V and 7 from J, leaving 14 bases between them. The chain's CDR3 is CASSVRGLEGTQYF. The CDR3, as DNA: TGTGCCAGCAGCGTACGGGGGTTAGAGGGGACCCAGTACTTC.

CDR3 loop: CSVRDRNYEQYF. CDR3 sequence (DNA): TGCAGCGTTCGGGACAGGAACTACGAGCAGTACTTC. V and J are TRBV29-1 and TRBJ2-7, with TRBD1 matching 8 bases. Germline V CDR1 and CDR2: SQVTM, ANQGSEA. The CDR3 runs to 12 residues. The V segment lost 5 bases and the J segment 3 bases; nucleotides outside the gene matches: 3.

This chain links TRBV6-5 with TRBJ1-4, with a weak D call TRBD1 (6 bases). V lost 4 bases and J 2 bases, leaving 11 bases between the germline ends. CDR1 is MNHEY, CDR2 SVGAGI, per germline. The CDR3 consists of 15 residues. CDR3 amino acids: CASSLQGGTNEKLFF. CDR3 in DNA: TGTGCCAGCAGTTTACAGGGTGGCACTAATGAAAAACTGTTTTTT.

This clone appeared once. The chain employs TRBV5-4 and TRBJ1-6, with 8 bases fitting TRBD1. The CDR3 is 14 residues long. The J segment lost 10 bases and the V segment lost 4 bases, leaving 7 bases of the junction unmatched. Germline V gives CDR1 SGHNT, CDR2 YYREEE (reference sequence). The CDR3 DNA reads TGTGCCAGCAGCCCCGGACAGGGACAATCACCCCTCCACTTT. Translating it yields CASSPGQGQSPLHF.

The V gene is TRBV27, the J gene TRBJ2-7, with 7 nucleotides matching TRBD1. Trimming took 5 bases from V and 6 from J; bases not matched to a gene: 4. This CDR3 comprises 12 residues. Germline V gene lookup returns CDR1 MNHEY and CDR2 SMNVEV (reference sequence). The DNA of the CDR3 is TGTGCCAGCAGTCTCGACAGGGTCGAGCAGTACTTC. Amino acid sequence: CASSLDRVEQYF.

The chain combines TRBV28 with TRBJ1-4; D possibly corresponds to TRBD1 (5 bases). Per germline, CDR1 MDHEN and CDR2 SYDVKM. The CDR3 consists of 15 residues. V was shortened by 1 base and J by 5 bases, with 11 bases between the two germline ends. DNA for the CDR3: TGTGCCAGCAGTTTATCACGACAGACGAATGAAAAACTGTTTTTT. Amino acids: CASSLSRQTNEKLFF.

This sequence joins TRBV4-1 and TRBJ2-1; 7 nucleotides line up with TRBD2. There are 16 residues in the CDR3. The germline CDR1 and CDR2 sequences are MGHRA and YSYEKL. The V segment lost 0 bases and the J segment 7 bases; nucleotides outside the gene matches: 9. The CDR3 DNA reads as TGCGCCAGCAGCCAAGATTCCGGGGGAGGGACGAATGAGCAGTTCTTC. Residues: CASSQDSGGGTNEQFF.

The V gene is TRBV21-1, the J gene TRBJ1-1; the listed D gene, TRBD1, was not tested against the DNA. TRBV21-1 corresponds to a pseudogene. This CDR3 contains 14 residues. CDR3 protein: CASSNIRGRTEAFF. DNA of the CDR3: TGTGCCAGCAGCAACATTAGGGGGAGAACTGAAGCTTTCTTT.

The V gene is TRBV7-8, the J gene TRBJ1-2; D is unresolved. V lost 5 bases to trimming and J lost 4 bases, with 17 bases between them. Germline-derived CDR1 and CDR2 are SGHVS and FQNEAQ. The CDR3 loop spans 15 amino acids. In DNA form, the CDR3 reads TGTGCCAGCAGCCACCGTTCCGGGTTTAGCTATGGCTACACCTTC. Residues: CASSHRSGFSYGYTF.

This sequence joins TRBV7-9 and TRBJ1-2, with D uncertain. The CDR3 runs to 12 residues. V was trimmed by 6 bases and J by 3 bases, leaving 8 bases between them. Germline assignment: CDR1 SEHNR and CDR2 FQNEAQ (reference sequence). This CDR3 is CASSPVYYGYTF. CDR3 DNA: TGTGCCAGCAGTCCAGTATACTATGGCTACACCTTC.

This chain connects TRBV29-1 to TRBJ1-1, with a tentative D call TRBD1 (5 bases). Germline CDR1 is SQVTM and CDR2 is ANQGSEA. The CDR3 has 13 amino acids. V gave up 7 bases and J gave up 0 bases, with 12 bases separating them. CDR3: CSAPTDMNTEAFF. DNA of the CDR3: TGCAGCGCCCCGACAGACATGAACACTGAAGCTTTCTTT.

The V and J genes are TRBV5-6 and TRBJ2-4; tentatively, D is TRBD2 (5 bases). This CDR3 comprises 15 residues. V lost 2 bases to trimming and J lost 4 bases, with 13 bases between them. The V gene's germline CDR1 is SGHDT and CDR2 YYEEEE. The CDR3 DNA reads as TGTGCCAGCAGCTTAGTAAGCGGTGATAAAAACATTCAGTACTTC. Amino acid sequence: CASSLVSGDKNIQYF.

This clone appeared a few times. This chain uses TRBV10-3 with TRBJ1-2; TRBD1 matches at 7 bases. The CDR3 spans 15 residues. The trim removed 2 bases at V and 8 bases at J, leaving 11 bases unmatched. Looked up from germline, CDR1 is ENHRY and CDR2 is SYGVKD. CDR3 sequence (DNA): TGTGCCATCAGTGAGGAAATTACAGGGGCGCGCGGCTACACCTTC. Its translation is CAISEEITGARGYTF.

In its sample, this clone was seen once. The V and J genes are TRBV19 and TRBJ2-1; 8 positions match TRBD2. Germline V CDR1 and CDR2: LNHDA, SQIVND (reference sequence). The V gene end was trimmed by 7 bases and the J gene end by 9 bases; junction bases not matched to a gene: 14. The CDR3 runs 15 residues. CDR3 region: CASTPSGGLVREQFF. For the CDR3, the DNA is TGTGCCAGTACCCCCTCGGGAGGGCTTGTCCGTGAGCAGTTCTTC.

J is TRBJ1-1 and V is TRBV6-2 or TRBV6-3, with 9 bases fitting TRBD1. The junction had 14 bases not matched to a gene; V was cut back by 10 bases and J by 2 bases. CDR3 length: 16 residues. The germline V gene has CDR1 MNHEY and CDR2 SVGEGT. The CDR3 sequence is CAICPETGGGNTEAFF. The CDR3, as DNA: TGTGCCATCTGCCCTGAGACAGGGGGTGGTAACACTGAAGCTTTCTTT.

This clone was seen just once. The chain joins TRBV30 to TRBJ1-6; D remains unclear. Germline V gene lookup returns CDR1 GTSNPN and CDR2 SVGIG (reference sequence). Trimming removed 4 bases from V and 6 bases from J, with 10 bases in between. The CDR3 covers 13 residues. The CDR3 sequence: CAWTEFTNSPLHF. CDR3 coding DNA: TGTGCCTGGACGGAGTTCACTAATTCACCCCTCCACTTT.

The V and J genes are TRBV12-3 or TRBV12-4 and TRBJ2-5; no clear D gene. The V and J ends lost 3 bases and 0 bases respectively, with 5 bases between them. The CDR3 length is 13 residues. The DNA of the CDR3 is TGTGCCAGCAGTTTGGCCAACCAAGAGACCCAGTACTTC. Translation: CASSLANQETQYF.

The chain employs TRBV30 and TRBJ2-5; 12 nucleotides agree with TRBD2. The germline CDR1 and CDR2 sequences are GTSNPN and SVGIG (reference sequence). Unmatched junction bases numbered 3, after V lost 0 bases and J lost 4 bases. The length of the CDR3 is 15 residues. The CDR3 nucleotides are TGTGCCTGGAGTGTACCGGGACTAGCGGGAGAGACCCAGTACTTC. Its translation: CAWSVPGLAGETQYF.